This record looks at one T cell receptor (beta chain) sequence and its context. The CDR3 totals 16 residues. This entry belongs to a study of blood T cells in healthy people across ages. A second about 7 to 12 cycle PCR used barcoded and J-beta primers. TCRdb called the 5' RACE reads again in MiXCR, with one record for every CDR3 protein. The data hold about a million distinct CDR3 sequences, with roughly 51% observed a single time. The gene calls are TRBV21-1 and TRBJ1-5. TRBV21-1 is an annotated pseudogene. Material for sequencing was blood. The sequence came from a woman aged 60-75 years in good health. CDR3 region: CAFEAQSANYNQPQHF. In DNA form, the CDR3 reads TGTGCCTTCGAAGCACAGAGTGCGAACTATAATCAGCCCCAGCATTTT.